Each of the 27 T cell receptor beta chains below was sequenced from the same sample in a study of beta chain features in type 1 diabetes (dated by TCRdb to 2016 to 2019). These receptors have no known antigen. Receptor libraries were prepared by the immunoSEQ multiplex PCR assay. All of the isolated RNA was reverse transcribed with the High Capacity cDNA Reverse Transcription Kit, so expressed TCRB transcripts were sequenced. The source is immuneACCESS, and TCRdb retained only in-frame sequences with V and J called. Part of the clones is not carried over; for the studies checked, unresolved V genes explain less than half of this, and the remainder is unexplained. This sample has nearly 700,000 clones in its table, and over 10% of those were observed once. The ten largest clones take up less than 0.025% of the sample. The investigation overall reported the following: A moderate but significant shortening of TCRB CDR3 length was observed in type 1 diabetes patients in all four CD4+ subsets.

The sample comprised naive CD4+ T cells from blood. The sample's cell subset or site label, decoded: true naive CD4+ T cells. These receptors all stem from a man between 18 and 29 years old with type 1 diabetes.

This clone appeared a few times. The chain links TRBV28 to TRBJ2-4, with TRBD1 matching over 7 bases. Germline CDR1 and CDR2: MDHEN and SYDVKM. The CDR3 runs 14 residues. The V and J ends lost 6 bases and 8 bases, in that order; junction bases with no gene match: 10. CDR3 loop: CASSSGTDLDIQYF. CDR3 bases: TGTGCCAGCAGCTCCGGGACAGACTTGGACATTCAGTACTTC.

J is TRBJ1-1 and V is TRBV7-2; tentative D call: TRBD1 (5 bases). The V end was cut by 5 bases, the J end by 1 base, with 17 bases between. Looked up from germline, CDR1 is SGHTA and CDR2 is FQGNSA. The CDR3 covers 16 residues. CDR3 in DNA: TGTGCCAGCAGCGCCCAAGGGCAGGGATGGAACACTGAAGCTTTCTTT. This gives the protein CASSAQGQGWNTEAFF.

The gene calls are TRBV9 and TRBJ1-1; the match to TRBD1 covers 8 bases. The ends lost 3 bases at V and 4 bases at J; junction bases unmatched: 8. This CDR3 has 15 residues. The germline gives CDR1 SGDLS, CDR2 YYNGEE. The CDR3 spells CASSALSGTGTEAFF. DNA for the CDR3: TGTGCCAGCAGCGCACTATCCGGGACAGGCACTGAAGCTTTCTTT.

This clone was counted only a few times. The V gene is TRBV27, the J gene TRBJ2-5; 9 bases are a match to TRBD1. The CDR3 runs to 16 residues. J lost 1 base, V lost 5 bases, and 8 bases had no gene match. Germline V gives CDR1 MNHEY, CDR2 SMNVEV (reference sequence). The CDR3 nucleotides are TGTGCCAGCAGTCCGGGACAGGGTGGATCCCAAGAGACCCAGTACTTC. Translated: CASSPGQGGSQETQYF.

The CDR3 coding sequence is TGTGCCATCAGCTATACCGGGACCCAAGAGACCCAGTACTTC. It translates to CAISYTGTQETQYF. V is TRBV10-3 and J is TRBJ2-5; perhaps D is TRBD1 or TRBD2 (5 bases each). CDR1 ENHRY and CDR2 SYGVKD come from the germline V gene. Between the trimmed V and J ends, which lost 6 bases and 1 base, there was a span of 12 bases. The CDR3 is 14 residues long.

This clone was counted only a few times. The rearrangement uses TRBV27 and TRBJ2-2, with TRBD1 identical over 8 bases. Germline V gene data show CDR1 as MNHEY and CDR2 as SMNVEV (reference sequence). This CDR3 has 15 residues. Unmatched junction bases numbered 2, after V lost 5 bases and J lost 0 bases. For the CDR3, the DNA is TGTGCCAGCAGTCCGGACAGGGCGAACACCGGGGAGCTGTTTTTT. Translation: CASSPDRANTGELFF.

The V call is TRBV7-9, the J call TRBJ1-2, with D uncertain. The CDR3 is made up of 12 amino acids. The germline V gene encodes CDR1 SEHNR and CDR2 FQNEAQ (reference sequence). Trimming pared 0 bases from V and 7 bases from J, leaving 6 bases between. The CDR3 loop is CASSLALGGYTF. The CDR3 bases are TGTGCCAGCAGCTTAGCTTTGGGTGGCTACACCTTC.

This clone has a handful of counts. The V and J genes are TRBV6-5 and TRBJ1-2; D gene ambiguous. There are 13 residues in the CDR3. V shed 2 bases and J shed 8 bases, with 12 bases lying between them. Germline-derived CDR1 and CDR2 are MNHEY and SVGAGI. DNA of the CDR3: TGTGCCAGCAGTTACGACCGTTCAACCGGCTACACCTTC. Translated, it gives CASSYDRSTGYTF.

This clone was seen a few times. The CDR3 sequence is CASSGTENTEAFF. DNA of the CDR3: TGTGCCAGCAGCGGGACAGAAAACACTGAAGCTTTCTTT. The chain links TRBV6-6 to TRBJ1-1, with 7 nucleotides matching TRBD1. Germline CDR1 is MNHNY and CDR2 is SVGAGI (reference sequence). Trimming cost V 6 bases and J 2 bases; bases outside gene matches: 3. The CDR3 has 13 amino acids.

The chain carries TRBV28 and TRBJ1-2; tentatively, D is TRBD1 (5 bases). The CDR3 spans 14 residues. Looked up from germline, CDR1 is MDHEN and CDR2 is SYDVKM. Trimming removed 5 bases at V and 0 bases at J, with 10 bases between. CDR3 amino acids: CASSLTGANYGYTF. Here the CDR3 DNA reads TGTGCCAGCAGTCTCACGGGGGCTAACTATGGCTACACCTTC.

CDR3 loop: CATSRDSGATNEKLFF. CDR3 bases: TGTGCCACCAGCAGAGATTCAGGGGCAACTAATGAAAAACTGTTTTTT. The V gene is TRBV15, the J gene TRBJ1-4; a possible D gene is TRBD1 (6 bases). This CDR3 contains 16 residues. CDR1 and CDR2 from the germline V gene are LNHNV and YYDKDF (reference sequence). The V end was cut by 0 bases, the J end by 0 bases, with 8 bases between.

This rearrangement joins TRBV4-2 to TRBJ2-7; a weak D match, TRBD2 (6 bases). This CDR3 is built from 13 residues. Trimming took 4 bases from V and 5 from J, leaving 12 bases between them. CDR1 is LGHNA and CDR2 is YNFKEQ in the germline V gene. Here the CDR3 reads CASSRGGSNEQYF. The CDR3 coding sequence is TGTGCCAGCAGCCGTGGAGGGTCGAACGAGCAGTACTTC.

This clone appeared a few times. This chain connects TRBV27 to TRBJ1-2; 8 nucleotides match TRBD1. The germline gives CDR1 MNHEY, CDR2 SMNVEV (reference sequence). V was clipped by 2 bases and J by 4 bases; unmatched bases: 9. The CDR3 consists of 16 residues. CDR3: CASSLEGGQGVYGYTF. The CDR3 bases are TGTGCCAGCAGTTTAGAGGGAGGACAGGGAGTCTATGGCTACACCTTC.

Remarks on this clone: One end of the junction does not line up with germline, which may come from a read error. This chain connects TRBV7-7 to TRBJ2-3; D ambiguous. The CDR3 spans 12 residues. From germline, CDR1 is SSHAT and CDR2 FNYEAQ (reference sequence). Written as DNA, the CDR3 is TGTGCTAGCAGCTTAATCACAGATACGCAGTATTTT. It yields the protein CASSLITDTQYF.

This clone was counted a few times. The chain employs TRBV10-3 and TRBJ1-1; tentative D call: TRBD1 (5 bases). Germline CDR1 and CDR2: ENHRY and SYGVKD. This CDR3 is built from 13 residues. V was trimmed by 11 bases and J by 5 bases, leaving 18 bases between them. CDR3: CAVEAGTETEAFF. The CDR3 DNA is TGTGCCGTCGAAGCGGGGACGGAAACTGAAGCTTTCTTT.

The chain recombines TRBV2 with TRBJ2-6, with a possible D match to TRBD1 (5 bases). V was pared by 4 bases and J by 3 bases, with 10 bases between. Per the germline V gene, CDR1 is SNHLY and CDR2 is FYNNEI. This CDR3 region has 15 residues. CDR3 nucleotides: TGTGCCAGCAGTGCGGACATTATTGGGGCCAACGTCCTGACTTTC. It translates to CASSADIIGANVLTF.

The rearrangement links TRBV7-2 to TRBJ1-2, with D possibly matching TRBD1 (5 bases). CDR3 size: 13 residues. Germline CDR1 reads SGHTA; CDR2 reads FQGNSA. V was trimmed by 5 bases and J by 0 bases, leaving 7 bases between them. CDR3 bases: TGTGCCAGCAGCGACAGAACTAACTATGGCTACACCTTC. Protein product: CASSDRTNYGYTF. Complete variable domain (other parts from reference TRBV7-2 and TRBJ1-2): GAGVSQSPSNKVTEKGKDVELRCDPISGHTALYWYRQSLGQGLEFLIYFQGNSAPDKSGLPSDRFSAERTGGSVSTLTIQRTQQEDSAVYLCASSDRTNYGYTFGSGTRLTVV.

J is TRBJ1-5 and V is TRBV4-1, with D possibly TRBD1 on 5 matching bases. The germline gives CDR1 MGHRA, CDR2 YSYEKL. Trimming took off 1 base at V and 6 bases at J, with 19 bases between the two ends. The CDR3 totals 17 residues. The CDR3 region is CASSQGSVGGWSQPQHF. The DNA for the CDR3 is TGCGCCAGCAGCCAAGGTTCCGTGGGGGGTTGGAGTCAGCCCCAGCATTTT.

This clone was counted only a few times. The chain uses TRBV9 and TRBJ2-1; unclear D gene. Germline lookup yields CDR1 SGDLS and CDR2 YYNGEE. The CDR3 sequence is 15 residues long. The V end was cut by 4 bases, the J end by 1 base, with 12 bases between. The CDR3 here is CASSRRGVSYNEQFF. For the CDR3, the DNA is TGTGCCAGCAGCCGCCGTGGGGTTTCCTACAATGAGCAGTTCTTC.

This clone has a handful of counts. The chain couples TRBV14 to TRBJ1-1; TRBD1 is a possible D gene (5 bases). CDR1 and CDR2 from the germline V gene are SGHDN and FVKESK. The CDR3 covers 18 residues. V gave up 2 bases and J gave up 4 bases, with 23 bases separating them. CDR3 DNA sequence: TGTGCCAGCAGCCAAAGATACACCGGGACTGACTATGGCACTGAAGCTTTCTTT. Translation: CASSQRYTGTDYGTEAFF.

This clone has more than one count but fewer than ten. The chain employs TRBV7-6 and TRBJ2-3, with D possibly being TRBD1 (6 bases). V was cut by 2 bases and J by 6 bases, with 21 bases left in between. The CDR3 runs 17 residues. CDR1 and CDR2 (germline): SGHVS, FNYEAQ. The CDR3 sequence is CASSLLVAAGAPDTQYF. The CDR3 DNA sequence: TGTGCCAGCAGCTTACTTGTGGCGGCAGGGGCCCCGGATACGCAGTATTTT.

This clone was seen more than once but under ten times. The rearrangement joins TRBV29-1 to TRBJ2-5; 8 bases line up with TRBD1. With V trimmed by 4 bases and J by 4 bases, 17 bases remained unmatched. Looked up from germline, CDR1 is SQVTM and CDR2 is ANQGSEA. The CDR3 runs 17 residues. The CDR3 DNA reads as TGCAGCGTTGGTAGACAGGGGCGCAGGGGTCAAGGAGAGACCCAGTACTTC. Encoded protein: CSVGRQGRRGQGETQYF.

The rearrangement uses TRBV30 and TRBJ1-5; perhaps TRBD1 as D (6 bases). The germline gives CDR1 GTSNPN, CDR2 SVGIG (reference sequence). V was cut by 0 bases and J by 3 bases, with 15 bases left in between. CDR3 length equals 16 residues. CDR3 in DNA: TGTGCCTGGAGTGTACGGGGGGCTATAGACAATCAGCCCCAGCATTTT. It translates to CAWSVRGAIDNQPQHF.

This clone was observed a few times. The genes are TRBV5-4 and TRBJ2-3, with 7 bases identical to TRBD2. Germline V gene lookup returns CDR1 SGHNT and CDR2 YYREEE (reference sequence). J was trimmed by 5 bases and V by 4 bases; bases with no gene match: 16. The length of the CDR3 is 17 residues. The CDR3 loop is CASSLTGEGGTEDTQYF. CDR3 nucleotide sequence: TGTGCCAGCAGCCTGACCGGGGAGGGTGGGACGGAAGATACGCAGTATTTT.

V gene TRBV27 combines with J gene TRBJ2-6; 7 nucleotides agree with TRBD1. J gave up 2 bases and V 3 bases, and 1 base lay outside the gene matches. CDR3 length: 15 residues. The germline CDR1 and CDR2 sequences are MNHEY and SMNVEV (reference sequence). CDR3 nucleotides: TGTGCCAGCAGTTTCCAGGGGGCTGGGGCCAACGTCCTGACTTTC. Residues: CASSFQGAGANVLTF.

The rearrangement uses TRBV21-1 and TRBJ2-2; no check of the table's D call, TRBD2, against the DNA was made. TRBV21-1 is labeled a pseudogene. This CDR3 has 16 amino acids. CDR3 loop: CASTLSHGRNTGELFF. DNA of the CDR3: TGTGCCAGCACCCTATCGCATGGGAGGAACACCGGGGAGCTGTTTTTT.

The chain recombines TRBV2 with TRBJ1-2; TRBD1 matches at 8 bases. V shed 8 bases, J shed 4 bases, and the junction held 6 bases outside the gene matches. Germline V lookup: CDR1 SNHLY, CDR2 FYNNEI. This CDR3 is 13 amino acids long. The CDR3 is CASGQGDTYGYTF. The DNA of the CDR3 is TGTGCCAGCGGACAGGGAGACACCTATGGCTACACCTTC.